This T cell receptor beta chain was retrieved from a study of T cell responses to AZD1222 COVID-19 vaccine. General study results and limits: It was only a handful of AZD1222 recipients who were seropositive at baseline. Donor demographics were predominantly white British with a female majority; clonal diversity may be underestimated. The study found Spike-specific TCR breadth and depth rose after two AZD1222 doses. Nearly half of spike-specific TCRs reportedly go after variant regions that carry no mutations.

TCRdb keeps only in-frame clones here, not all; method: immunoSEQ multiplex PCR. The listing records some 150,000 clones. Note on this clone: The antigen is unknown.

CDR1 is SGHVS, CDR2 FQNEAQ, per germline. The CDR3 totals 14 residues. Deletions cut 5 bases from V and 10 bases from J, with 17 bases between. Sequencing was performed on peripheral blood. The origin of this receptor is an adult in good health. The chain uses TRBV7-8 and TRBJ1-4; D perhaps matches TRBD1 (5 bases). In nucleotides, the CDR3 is TGTGCCAGCAGCCCCGGGGGAGGGCGCGGAAAACTGTTTTTT. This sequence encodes CASSPGGGRGKLFF.